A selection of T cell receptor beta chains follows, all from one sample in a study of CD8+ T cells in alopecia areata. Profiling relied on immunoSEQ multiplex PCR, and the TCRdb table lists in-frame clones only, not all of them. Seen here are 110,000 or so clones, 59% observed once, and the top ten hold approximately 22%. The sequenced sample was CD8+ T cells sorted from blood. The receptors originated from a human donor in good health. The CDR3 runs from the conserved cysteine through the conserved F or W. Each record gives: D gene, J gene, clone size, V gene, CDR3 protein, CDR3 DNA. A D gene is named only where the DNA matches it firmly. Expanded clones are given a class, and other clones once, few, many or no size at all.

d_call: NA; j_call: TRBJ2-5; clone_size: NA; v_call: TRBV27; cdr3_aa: CASRGQLQETQYF; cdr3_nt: TGTGCCAGCAGAGGACAGCTACAAGAGACCCAGTACTTC
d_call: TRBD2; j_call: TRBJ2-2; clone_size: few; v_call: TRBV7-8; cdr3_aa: CASSLPRGTSGGNTGELFF; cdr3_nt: TGTGCCAGCAGCTTACCACGGGGGACTAGCGGGGGAAACACCGGGGAGCTGTTTTTT
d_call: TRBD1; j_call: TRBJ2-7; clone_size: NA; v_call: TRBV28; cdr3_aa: CASSPRWGTGGYYEQYF; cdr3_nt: TGTGCCAGCAGCCCTAGGTGGGGGACAGGGGGTTATTACGAGCAGTACTTC
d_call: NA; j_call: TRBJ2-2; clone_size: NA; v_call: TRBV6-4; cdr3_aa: CASSGTETGELFF; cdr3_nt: TGTGCCAGCAGCGGCACGGAAACCGGGGAGCTGTTTTTT
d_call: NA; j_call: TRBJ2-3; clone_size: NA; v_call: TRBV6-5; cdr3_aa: CASSYASSTDTQYF; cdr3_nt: TGTGCCAGCAGTTACGCCTCTAGCACAGATACGCAGTATTTT
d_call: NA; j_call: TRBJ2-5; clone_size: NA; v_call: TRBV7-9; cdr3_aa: CASSLEAGSGETQYF; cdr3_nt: TGTGCCAGCAGCTTAGAAGCGGGCTCTGGAGAGACCCAGTACTTC
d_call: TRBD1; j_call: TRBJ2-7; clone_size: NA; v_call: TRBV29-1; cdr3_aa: CSVPGTGGFIDEQYF; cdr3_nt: TGCAGCGTCCCCGGGACAGGGGGTTTCATAGACGAGCAGTACTTC
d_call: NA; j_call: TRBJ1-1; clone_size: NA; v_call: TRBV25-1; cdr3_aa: CASSENQEAFF; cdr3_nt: TGTGCCAGCAGTGAAAACCAGGAAGCTTTCTTT
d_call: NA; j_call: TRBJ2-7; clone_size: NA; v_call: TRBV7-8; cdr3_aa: CASSFGFYEQYF; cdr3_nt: TGTGCCAGCAGCTTTGGCTTTTACGAGCAGTACTTC
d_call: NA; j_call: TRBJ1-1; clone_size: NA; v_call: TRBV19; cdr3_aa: CASSWGVAVTEAFF; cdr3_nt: TGTGCCAGTAGTTGGGGGGTCGCTGTCACTGAAGCTTTCTTT
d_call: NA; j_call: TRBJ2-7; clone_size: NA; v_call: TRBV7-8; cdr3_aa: CASSSSSYEQYF; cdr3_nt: TGTGCCAGCAGCTCAAGCTCCTACGAGCAGTACTTC
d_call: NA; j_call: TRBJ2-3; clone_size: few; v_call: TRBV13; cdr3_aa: CASSRNRRGETDTQYF; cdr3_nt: TGTGCCAGCAGCCGAAACCGGAGGGGCGAGACAGATACGCAGTATTTT
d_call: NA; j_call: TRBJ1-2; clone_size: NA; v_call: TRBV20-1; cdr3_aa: CSAREGYGYTF; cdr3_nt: TGCAGTGCTAGGGAAGGGTATGGCTACACCTTC
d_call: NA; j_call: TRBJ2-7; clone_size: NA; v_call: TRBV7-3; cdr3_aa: CASSLDGLVGYEQYF; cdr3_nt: TGTGCCAGCAGCTTAGACGGTTTGGTCGGCTACGAGCAGTACTTC
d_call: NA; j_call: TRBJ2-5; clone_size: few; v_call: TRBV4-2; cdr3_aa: CASSQEGGMEETQYF; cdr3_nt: TGTGCCAGCAGCCAAGAAGGGGGGATGGAGGAGACCCAGTACTTC
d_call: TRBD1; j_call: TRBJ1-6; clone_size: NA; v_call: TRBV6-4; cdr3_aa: CASSEIQGANSPLHF; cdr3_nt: TGTGCCAGCAGTGAAATACAGGGGGCGAATTCACCCCTCCACTTT
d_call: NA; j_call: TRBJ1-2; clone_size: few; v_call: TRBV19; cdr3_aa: CASTGVYGYTF; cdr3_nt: TGTGCCAGTACCGGGGTTTATGGCTACACCTTC
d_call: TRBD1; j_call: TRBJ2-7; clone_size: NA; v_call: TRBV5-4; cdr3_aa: CASSLSGTGYYEQYF; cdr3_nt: TGTGCCAGCAGCTTGTCCGGGACAGGATACTACGAGCAGTACTTC
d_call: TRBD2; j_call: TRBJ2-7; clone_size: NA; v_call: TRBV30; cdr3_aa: CAWTVGAGGEQYF; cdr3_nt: TGTGCCTGGACCGTAGGGGCGGGGGGAGAGCAGTACTTC
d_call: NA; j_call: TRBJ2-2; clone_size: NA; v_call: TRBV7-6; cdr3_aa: CASSLTGELFF; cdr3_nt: TGTGCCAGCAGCTTAACCGGGGAGCTGTTTTTT
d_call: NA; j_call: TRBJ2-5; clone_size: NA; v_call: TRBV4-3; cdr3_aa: CASSPGRGVGTQYF; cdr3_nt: TGCGCCAGCAGCCCCGGTAGGGGTGTGGGGACCCAGTACTTC
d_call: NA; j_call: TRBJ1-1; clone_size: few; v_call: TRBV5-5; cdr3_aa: CASSQEQGGTEAFF; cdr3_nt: TGTGCCAGCAGCCAAGAACAAGGGGGCACTGAAGCTTTCTTT
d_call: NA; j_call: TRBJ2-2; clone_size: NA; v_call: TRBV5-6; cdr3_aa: CASSLDATPTGELFF; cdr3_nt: TGTGCCAGCAGCTTGGACGCGACCCCCACCGGGGAGCTGTTTTTT
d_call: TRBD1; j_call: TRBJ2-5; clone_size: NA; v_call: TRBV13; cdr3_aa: CASKQSGTGTETQYF; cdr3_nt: TGTGCCAGCAAGCAATCCGGGACAGGGACGGAGACCCAGTACTTC
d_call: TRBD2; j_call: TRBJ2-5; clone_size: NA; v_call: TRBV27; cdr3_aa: CASSPLGTSGRGYRGTQYF; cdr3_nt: TGTGCCAGCAGTCCTTTAGGGACTAGCGGGAGGGGGTATAGGGGGACCCAGTACTTC
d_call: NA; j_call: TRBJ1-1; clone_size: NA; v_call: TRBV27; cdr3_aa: CASISGTEAFF; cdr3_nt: TGTGCCAGCATTTCCGGCACTGAAGCTTTCTTT
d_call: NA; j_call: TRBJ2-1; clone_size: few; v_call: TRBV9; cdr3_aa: CASSPTLGEQFF; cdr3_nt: TGTGCCAGCAGCCCCACCCTAGGTGAGCAGTTCTTC
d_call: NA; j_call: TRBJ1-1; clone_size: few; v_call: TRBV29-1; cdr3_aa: CSPVIRDLTEAFF; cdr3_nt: TGCAGCCCAGTCATTAGGGATTTGACTGAAGCTTTCTTT
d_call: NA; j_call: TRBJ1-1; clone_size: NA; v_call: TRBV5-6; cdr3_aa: CASKGGPEAFF; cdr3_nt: TGTGCCAGTAAGGGGGGCCCTGAAGCTTTCTTT
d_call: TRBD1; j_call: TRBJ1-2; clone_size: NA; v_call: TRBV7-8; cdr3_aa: CASSAGTGGGIVYGYTF; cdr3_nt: TGTGCCAGCAGCGCAGGGACAGGGGGCGGCATCGTCTATGGCTACACCTTC
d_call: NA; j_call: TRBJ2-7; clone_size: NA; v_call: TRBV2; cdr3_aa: CASSVSGEQYF; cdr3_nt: TGTGCCAGCAGTGTAAGTGGCGAGCAGTACTTC
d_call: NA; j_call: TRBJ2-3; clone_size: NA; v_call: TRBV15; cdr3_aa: CATSSNWGVSDTQYF; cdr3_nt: TGTGCCACCAGCAGTAATTGGGGGGTGTCAGATACGCAGTATTTT
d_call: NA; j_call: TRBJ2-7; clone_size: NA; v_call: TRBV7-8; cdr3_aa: CASSDSYEQYF; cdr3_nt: TGTGCCAGCAGCGACTCCTACGAGCAGTACTTC
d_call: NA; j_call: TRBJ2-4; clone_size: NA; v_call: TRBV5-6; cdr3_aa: CASSTNTDIQYF; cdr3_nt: TGTGCCAGCAGCACGAACACAGACATTCAGTACTTC
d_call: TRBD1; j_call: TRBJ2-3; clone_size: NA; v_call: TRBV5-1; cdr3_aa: CASSYDRAFDTQYF; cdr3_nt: TGCGCCAGCAGCTACGACAGGGCTTTCGATACGCAGTATTTT
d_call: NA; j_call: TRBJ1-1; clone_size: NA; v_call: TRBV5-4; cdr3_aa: CASSSRGGLTEAFF; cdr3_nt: TGTGCCAGCAGCTCCCGGGGGGGGCTTACTGAAGCTTTCTTT
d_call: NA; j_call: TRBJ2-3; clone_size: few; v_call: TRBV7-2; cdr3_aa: CASSLGPSYREDTQYF; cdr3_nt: TGTGCCAGCAGCTTAGGCCCCTCCTACCGAGAGGATACGCAGTATTTT
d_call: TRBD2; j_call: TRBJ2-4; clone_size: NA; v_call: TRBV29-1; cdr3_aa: CSAAGGLNIQYF; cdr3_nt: TGCAGCGCCGCGGGGGGACTAAACATTCAGTACTTC
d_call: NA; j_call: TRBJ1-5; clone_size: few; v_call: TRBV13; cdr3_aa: CASSSGRRQPQHF; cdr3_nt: TGTGCCAGCAGCTCAGGACGTCGCCAGCCCCAGCATTTT
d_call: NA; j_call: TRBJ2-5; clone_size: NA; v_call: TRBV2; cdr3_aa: CASSEGERETQYF; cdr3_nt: TGTGCCAGCAGTGAAGGGGAGAGAGAGACCCAGTACTTC
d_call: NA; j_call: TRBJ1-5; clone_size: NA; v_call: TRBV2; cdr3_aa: CASSDGGANQPQHF; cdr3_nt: TGTGCCAGCAGTGACGGTGGGGCCAATCAGCCCCAGCATTTT
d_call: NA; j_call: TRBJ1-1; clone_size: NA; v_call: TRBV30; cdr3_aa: CAWSERPEAFF; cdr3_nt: TGTGCCTGGAGTGAGCGACCTGAAGCTTTCTTT
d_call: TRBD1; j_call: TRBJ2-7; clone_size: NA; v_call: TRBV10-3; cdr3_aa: CATRAGTGNEQYF; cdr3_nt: TGTGCCACCAGAGCCGGGACAGGAAACGAGCAGTACTTC
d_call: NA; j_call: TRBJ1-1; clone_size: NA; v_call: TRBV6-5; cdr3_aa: CASSPTGNTEAFF; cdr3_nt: TGTGCCAGCAGTCCGACAGGGAACACTGAAGCTTTCTTT
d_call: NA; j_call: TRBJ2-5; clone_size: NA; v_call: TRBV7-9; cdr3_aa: CASSLPRRASLETQYF; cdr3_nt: TGTGCCAGCAGCTTACCGCGTCGAGCTAGTCTGGAGACCCAGTACTTC
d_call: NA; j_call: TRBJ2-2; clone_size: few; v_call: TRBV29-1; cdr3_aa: CSVPLWTQGGTGELFF; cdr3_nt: TGCAGCGTTCCCCTTTGGACTCAGGGAGGCACCGGGGAGCTGTTTTTT
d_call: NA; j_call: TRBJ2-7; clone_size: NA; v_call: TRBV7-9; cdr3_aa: CASSQDESYEQYF; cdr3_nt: TGCGCCAGCAGCCAAGATGAATCCTACGAGCAGTACTTC
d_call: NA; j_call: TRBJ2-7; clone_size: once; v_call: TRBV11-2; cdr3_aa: CASSLEGNEQYF; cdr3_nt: TGTGCCAGCAGCTTGGAGGGAAACGAGCAGTACTTC
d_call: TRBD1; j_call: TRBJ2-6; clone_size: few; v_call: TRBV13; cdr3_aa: CASSSNLQGAPSEANVLTF; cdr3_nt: TGTGCCAGCAGCTCCAACCTACAGGGGGCCCCCTCGGAGGCCAACGTCCTGACTTTC
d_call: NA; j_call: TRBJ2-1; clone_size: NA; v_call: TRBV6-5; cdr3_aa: CASAGYNEQFF; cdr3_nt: TGTGCCAGCGCCGGTTACAATGAGCAGTTCTTC
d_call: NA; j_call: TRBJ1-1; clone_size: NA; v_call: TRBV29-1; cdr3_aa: CSVGRDTEAFF; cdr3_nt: TGCAGCGTTGGCAGGGACACTGAAGCTTTCTTT
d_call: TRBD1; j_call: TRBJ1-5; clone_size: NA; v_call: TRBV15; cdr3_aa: CATSRDRTGGRQPQHF; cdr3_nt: TGTGCCACCAGCAGGGATCGTACAGGGGGCCGACAGCCCCAGCATTTT